The TCR beta chain described here comes from a study of T cells in women clearing cervical HPV infection. Study background: Case blood was drawn when the lesion was first found; control blood after infection became undetectable.

About this clone: The read comes to an end 3 residues before the CDR3 does, leaving the germline J gene to fill in the end.

The CDR3 has 14 amino acids. Germline CDR1 reads ENHRY; CDR2 reads SYGVKD. The V end was cut by 6 bases, the J end by 3 bases, with 14 bases between. Genomic DNA, averaging about 1,200 ng per sample, yielded TCR beta CDR3 via immunoSEQ. Generated by immunoSEQ multiplex PCR, the TCRdb table keeps only in-frame clones and is missing some. This sample's table has some 31,000 clones. Sequencing used blood buffy coat. The TCR comes from a woman between 18 and 75 years old with a cervical HPV16 infection that either progressed to CIN3+ or cleared (not recorded which). The rearrangement joins TRBV10-3 to TRBJ2-5, with D maybe TRBD1 (5 bases). CDR3 in amino acids: CAIRHNQGKETQYF. The CDR3 DNA, read in part, is TGTGCCATCAGACATAATCAGGGAAAAGAGACC.